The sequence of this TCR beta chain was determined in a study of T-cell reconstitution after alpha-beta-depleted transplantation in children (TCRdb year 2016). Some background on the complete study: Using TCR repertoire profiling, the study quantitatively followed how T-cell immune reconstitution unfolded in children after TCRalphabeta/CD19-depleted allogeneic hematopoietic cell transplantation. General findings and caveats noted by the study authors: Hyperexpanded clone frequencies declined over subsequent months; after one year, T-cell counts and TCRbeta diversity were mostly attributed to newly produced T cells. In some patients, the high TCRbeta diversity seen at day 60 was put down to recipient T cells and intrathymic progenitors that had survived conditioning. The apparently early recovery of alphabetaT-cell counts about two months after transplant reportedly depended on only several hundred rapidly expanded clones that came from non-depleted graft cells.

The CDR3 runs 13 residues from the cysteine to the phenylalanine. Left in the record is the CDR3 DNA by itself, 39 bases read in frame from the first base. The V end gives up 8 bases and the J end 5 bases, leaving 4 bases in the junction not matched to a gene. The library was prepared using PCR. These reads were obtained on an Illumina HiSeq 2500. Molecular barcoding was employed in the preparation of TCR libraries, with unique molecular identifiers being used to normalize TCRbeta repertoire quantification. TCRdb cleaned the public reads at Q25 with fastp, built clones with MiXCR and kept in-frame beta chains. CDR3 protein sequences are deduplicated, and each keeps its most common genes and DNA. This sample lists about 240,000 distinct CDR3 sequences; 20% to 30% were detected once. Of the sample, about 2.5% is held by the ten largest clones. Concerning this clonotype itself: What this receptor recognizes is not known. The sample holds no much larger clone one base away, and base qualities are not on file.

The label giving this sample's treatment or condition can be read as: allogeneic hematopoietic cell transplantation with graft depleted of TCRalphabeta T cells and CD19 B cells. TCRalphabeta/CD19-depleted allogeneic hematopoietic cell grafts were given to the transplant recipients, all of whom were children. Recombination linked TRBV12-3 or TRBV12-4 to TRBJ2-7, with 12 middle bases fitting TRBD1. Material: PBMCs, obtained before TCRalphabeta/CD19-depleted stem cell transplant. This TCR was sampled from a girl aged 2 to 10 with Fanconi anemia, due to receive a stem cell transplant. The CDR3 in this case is CASQGTGGNEQYF. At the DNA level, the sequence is TGTGCCAGCCAAGGGACAGGGGGCAACGAGCAGTACTTC.